The source of this T cell receptor beta chain is a study of graft-versus-host responses after intestinal transplantation. Study-level background: Grafts that recipients had were multivisceral, liver-intestinal, or isolated intestinal transplants.

Sequencing was performed with immunoSEQ multiplex PCR; in TCRdb, only in-frame clones are kept and a portion is missing. The table includes 10,000 to 15,000 clones, 93% detected once. With respect to this clone: What it binds is unknown.

Study-wide results and limits: Marrow from the recipient contained GvH clones, some of which had appeared first in ileum or blood. Levels of circulating GvH clones at their peak were associated with early post-transplant HvG declines.

Germline CDR1 MNHNY, CDR2 SVGAGI (reference sequence). V lost 4 bases to trimming and J lost 1 base, with 15 bases between them. The CDR3 runs to 16 residues. The specimen was PBMCs, collected just under 110 days after intestinal transplant. The TCR was taken from a human patient who received an intestinal transplant, so some T cells may come from the graft donor. The V call is TRBV6-6, the J call TRBJ2-3; no firm D call. CDR3 DNA: TGTGCCAGCAGTTTAATATCTAGGGCCGGCACAGATACGCAGTATTTT. Residues: CASSLISRAGTDTQYF.